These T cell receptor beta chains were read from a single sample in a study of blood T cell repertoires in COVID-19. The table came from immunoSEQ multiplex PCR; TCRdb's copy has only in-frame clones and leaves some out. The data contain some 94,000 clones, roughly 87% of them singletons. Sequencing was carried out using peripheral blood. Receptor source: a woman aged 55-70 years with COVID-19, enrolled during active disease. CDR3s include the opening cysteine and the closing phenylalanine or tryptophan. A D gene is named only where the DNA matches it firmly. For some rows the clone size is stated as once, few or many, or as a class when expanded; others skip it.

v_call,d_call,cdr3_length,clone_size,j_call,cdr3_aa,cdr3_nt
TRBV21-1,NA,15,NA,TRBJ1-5,CASSTRHDSNQPQHF,TGTGCCAGCAGCACCAGACACGATAGCAATCAGCCCCAGCATTTT
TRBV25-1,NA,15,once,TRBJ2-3,CASSLTSNSPDTQYF,TGTGCCAGCAGCCTGACTAGTAATTCACCAGATACGCAGTATTTT
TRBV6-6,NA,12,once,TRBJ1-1,CASKLQEQEAFF,TGTGCCAGCAAGCTACAGGAACAAGAAGCTTTCTTT
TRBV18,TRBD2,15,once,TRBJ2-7,CASSPPLAGAYEQYF,TGTGCCAGCTCACCACCCCTAGCGGGGGCCTACGAGCAGTACTTC
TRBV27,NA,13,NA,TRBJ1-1,CASSPRGGTEAFF,TGTGCCAGCAGTCCTCGGGGGGGAACTGAAGCTTTCTTT
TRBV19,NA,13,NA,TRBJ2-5,CATAPTPQETQYF,TGTGCCACCGCCCCTACGCCTCAAGAGACCCAGTACTTC
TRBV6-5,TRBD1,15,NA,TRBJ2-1,CASSYSKGAYNEQFF,TGTGCCAGCAGTTACTCGAAGGGGGCGTACAATGAGCAGTTCTTC
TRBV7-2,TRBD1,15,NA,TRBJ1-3,CASSPAGQGVNTIYF,TGTGCCAGCAGCCCCGCCGGACAGGGTGTAAACACCATATATTTT
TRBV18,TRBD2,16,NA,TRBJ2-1,CASSQGPGSGAHEQFF,TGTGCCAGCTCACAGGGCCCAGGTAGCGGGGCACATGAGCAGTTCTTC
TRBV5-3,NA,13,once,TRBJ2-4,CARTGWLGNIQYF,TGTGCCAGGACGGGGTGGCTGGGAAACATTCAGTACTTC
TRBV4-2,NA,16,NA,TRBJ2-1,CASSQDLPASAHEQFF,TGTGCCAGCAGCCAAGATCTTCCGGCTAGCGCGCATGAGCAGTTCTTC
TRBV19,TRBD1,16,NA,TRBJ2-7,CASSHPDRGLAVEQYF,TGTGCCAGCTCCCACCCGGACAGGGGCCTAGCGGTTGAGCAGTACTTC
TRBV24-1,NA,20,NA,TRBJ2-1,CATSDPSHGQGLSSYNEQFF,TGTGCCACCAGTGATCCGAGCCACGGCCAGGGGTTGAGCTCCTACAATGAGCAGTTCTTC
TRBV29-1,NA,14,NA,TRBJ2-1,CSVNRGGSYNEQFF,TGCAGCGTTAACCGGGGTGGCTCCTACAATGAGCAGTTCTTC
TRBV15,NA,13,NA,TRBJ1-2,CATSRDGEYGYTF,TGTGCCACCAGCAGAGATGGGGAGTATGGCTACACCTTC
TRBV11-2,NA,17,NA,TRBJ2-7,CASSLTAAWGESYEQYF,TGTGCCAGCAGCTTAACGGCTGCTTGGGGGGAATCCTACGAGCAGTACTTC
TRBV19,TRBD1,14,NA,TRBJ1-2,CASSPTGTEYGYTF,TGTGCCAGTAGCCCTACCGGGACAGAGTATGGCTACACCTTC
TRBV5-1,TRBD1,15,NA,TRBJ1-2,CASSSDGQGGYGYTF,TGCGCCAGCAGCTCTGACGGACAGGGAGGCTATGGCTACACCTTC
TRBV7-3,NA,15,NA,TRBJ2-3,CASSKTGGPGDTQYF,TGTGCCAGCAGCAAAACCGGGGGGCCGGGAGATACGCAGTATTTT
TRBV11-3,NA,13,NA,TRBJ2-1,CASSLGGYNEQFF,TGTGCCAGCAGCTTAGGAGGTTACAATGAGCAGTTCTTC
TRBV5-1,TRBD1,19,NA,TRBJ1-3,CASSTTPDLRGRLGNTIYF,TGCGCCAGCAGCACGACTCCCGATCTCAGGGGGCGCTTGGGAAACACCATATATTTT
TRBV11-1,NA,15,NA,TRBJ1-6,CASSFGSLFGSPLHF,TGTGCCAGCAGCTTCGGGTCCCTATTTGGTTCACCCCTCCACTTT
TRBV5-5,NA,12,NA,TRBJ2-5,CASSWQQETQYF,TGTGCCAGCAGCTGGCAGCAAGAGACCCAGTACTTC
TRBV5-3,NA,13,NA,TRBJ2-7,CARSRTERCEQYF,TGTGCCAGAAGCCGGACTGAGAGGTGCGAGCAGTACTTC
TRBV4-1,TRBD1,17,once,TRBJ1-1,CASSPRDRGVVNTEAFF,TGCGCCAGCAGCCCTAGAGACAGGGGGGTAGTGAACACTGAAGCTTTCTTT
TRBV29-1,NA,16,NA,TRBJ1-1,CSALGAGEGMNTEAFF,TGCAGCGCCCTCGGGGCAGGGGAGGGTATGAACACTGAAGCTTTCTTT
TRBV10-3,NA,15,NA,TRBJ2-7,CAISESPRDIYEQYF,TGTGCCATCAGTGAGTCGCCCCGAGACATCTACGAGCAGTACTTC
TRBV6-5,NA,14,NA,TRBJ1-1,CASSYGTLNTEAFF,TGTGCCAGCAGTTACGGCACACTGAACACTGAAGCTTTCTTT
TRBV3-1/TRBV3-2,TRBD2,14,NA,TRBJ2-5,CASSQRTSQETQYF,TGTGCCAGCAGCCAAAGGACTAGCCAAGAGACCCAGTACTTC